Shown below are 27 T cell receptor beta chains from a single sample sequenced in a study of T cells in Graves' hyperthyroidism and ophthalmopathy. The source material, RNA transcripts, was used to amplify TCR beta CDR3 regions. TCR CDR3 underwent first-round RT-PCR with the HTBI primer set. MiXCR was run by TCRdb on the multiplex PCR reads, yielding one entry per CDR3 protein. The sample contains 550,000 to 650,000 distinct CDR3 sequences, 14% of which appear only once. The sample consisted of blood. Receptors were obtained from a woman between 40 and 50 years old with Graves' hyperthyroidism.

This clonotype has a handful of counts. The chain is built from TRBV11-2 and TRBJ2-1; 10 positions match TRBD2. Germline-derived CDR1 and CDR2 are SGHAT and FQNNGV. The CDR3 is made up of 17 amino acids. Trimming cost V 1 base and J 7 bases; bases outside gene matches: 10. DNA of the CDR3: TGTGCCAGCAGCTTAGTAGTTCCTAGCGGGAGTAAGAATGAGCAGTTCTTC. It translates to CASSLVVPSGSKNEQFF.

The sample holds many counts of this clonotype. This chain uses TRBV29-1 with TRBJ1-4, with unresolved D. The V end was cut by 2 bases, the J end by 3 bases, with 16 bases between. CDR1 SQVTM and CDR2 ANQGSEA come from the germline V gene. This CDR3 is built from 16 residues. CDR3 in DNA: TGCAGCGTTGAAACTGATTCGGTCTCAGCTAATGAAAAACTGTTTTTT. Translated: CSVETDSVSANEKLFF.

There are many counts of this clonotype. V gene TRBV3-1 combines with J gene TRBJ2-1; D remains ambiguous. The CDR3 totals 12 residues. Per the germline V gene, CDR1 is LGHDT and CDR2 is YNNKEL (reference sequence). The germline V and J ends were trimmed by 5 bases and 14 bases, with 16 bases remaining between them. DNA of the CDR3: TGTGCCAGCAGCACCCCAGGCTCATCGAAGTTCTTC. It is translated as CASSTPGSSKFF.

As concerns this clonotype: The final CDR3 position lacks the conserved phenylalanine or tryptophan, pointing to a likely read error. The J gene is TRBJ1-1, the V gene TRBV5-5; 8 bases fit TRBD1. This CDR3 is built from 15 residues. The V and J ends lost 4 bases and 1 base, in that order; junction bases with no gene match: 6. Germline loops: CDR1 SGHKS, CDR2 YYEKEE (reference sequence). CDR3 DNA: TGTGCCAGCAGCACGGCCGGGACAGGGAACACTGAAGCTTTCTAT. Residues: CASSTAGTGNTEAFY.

This clonotype has more than one count but fewer than ten. The chain carries TRBV20-1 and TRBJ2-2, with TRBD2 identical over 8 bases. V shed 0 bases and J 3 bases; nucleotides not matched to a gene: 6. This CDR3 comprises 16 residues. Germline loops: CDR1 DFQATT, CDR2 SNEGSKA (reference sequence). The CDR3 spells CSARDSRGGYTGELFF. In nucleotides, the CDR3 is TGCAGTGCTAGAGATTCACGGGGGGGATACACCGGGGAGCTGTTTTTT.

This clonotype was seen only a few times. J is TRBJ2-5 and V is TRBV28, with 7 bases that match TRBD1. Germline V CDR1 and CDR2: MDHEN, SYDVKM. The CDR3 consists of 15 residues. Trimming at V came to 5 bases and at J to 4 bases, leaving 10 bases not matched to a gene. The CDR3 protein is CASSIMDRSRETQYF. CDR3 bases: TGTGCCAGCAGTATAATGGACAGGTCAAGAGAGACCCAGTACTTC.

This clonotype was observed a few times. The genes are TRBV7-9 and TRBJ2-5, with D tentatively TRBD1 (5 bases). The ends were cut back, 5 bases at V and 1 base at J, with 14 bases in the middle. The CDR3 length is 15 residues. Germline loops: CDR1 SEHNR, CDR2 FQNEAQ (reference sequence). The CDR3, as DNA: TGTGCCAGCAGCCCAAGCCAGGGCACCCAAGAGACCCAGTACTTC. It translates to CASSPSQGTQETQYF.

This clonotype was detected many times. The chain employs TRBV3-1 and TRBJ2-5, with no clear D. Germline lookup yields CDR1 LGHDT and CDR2 YNNKEL (reference sequence). Trimming stripped 4 bases from V and 5 bases from J, with 8 bases between. The CDR3 spans 12 residues. The CDR3 DNA sequence: TGTGCCAGCAGCCGATCTTCGGAGACCCAGTACTTC. This gives the protein CASSRSSETQYF.

This clonotype was detected many times. The gene calls are TRBV20-1 and TRBJ2-5; 10 positions match TRBD1. J was trimmed by 2 bases and V by 2 bases; bases with no gene match: 5. This CDR3 is 15 amino acids long. In germline, CDR1 is DFQATT, CDR2 SNEGSKA (reference sequence). Here the CDR3 reads CSARLPDRGQETQYF. The CDR3 coding sequence is TGCAGTGCTAGACTCCCGGACAGGGGGCAAGAGACCCAGTACTTC.

This clonotype has a count of ten or more. The chain joins TRBV7-8 to TRBJ2-1, with TRBD1 identical over 7 bases. The CDR3 is 17 amino acids. The V gene's germline CDR1 is SGHVS and CDR2 FQNEAQ. Unmatched junction bases numbered 8, after V lost 0 bases and J lost 3 bases. This chain's CDR3 is CASSLATGPVVYNEQFF. The CDR3 DNA reads as TGTGCCAGCAGCTTAGCGACAGGGCCGGTGGTCTACAATGAGCAGTTCTTC.

Comments on this clonotype: A junction end diverges from the germline sequence, so it may reflect a read error. The chain recombines TRBV6-4 with TRBJ1-5, with a weak D call TRBD1 (6 bases). The CDR3 covers 17 residues. Germline V gene sequence: CDR1 MRHNA, CDR2 SNTAGT. The CDR3 reads CASSYSPSDSVNQPQHF. In DNA, the CDR3 is TGTGCCAGCAGTTACTCGCCTTCGGACAGCGTGAATCAGCCCCAGCATTTT.

This clonotype was seen ten or more times. The V gene is TRBV7-6, the J gene TRBJ2-2, with unresolved D. The CDR3 sequence is 16 residues long. Germline loops: CDR1 SGHVS, CDR2 FNYEAQ. Trimming left V 3 bases short and J 6 bases short, with 17 bases between. CDR3: CASSLFQPGNAGELFF. The CDR3 bases are TGTGCCAGCAGCTTGTTCCAGCCTGGTAACGCCGGGGAGCTGTTTTTT.

This clonotype has ten or more counts. The CDR3, as DNA: TGTGCCAGCAGAACTAGCGGGAGGTTCAATGAGCAGTTCTTC. This sequence encodes CASRTSGRFNEQFF. V and J are TRBV6-1 and TRBJ2-1, with 12 bases that match TRBD2. V lost 6 bases and J lost 6; bases outside the gene matches: 3. Per germline, CDR1 MNHNS and CDR2 SASEGT. The CDR3 length is 14 residues.

This clonotype was found a few times. The V and J genes are TRBV6-5 and TRBJ1-2, with 8 nucleotides matching TRBD1. The CDR3 runs 14 residues. Germline CDR1 and CDR2: MNHEY and SVGAGI. Unmatched junction bases numbered 7, after V lost 2 bases and J lost 8 bases. CDR3: CASSYRDRNEGYTF. The CDR3 DNA sequence: TGTGCCAGCAGTTACAGGGACAGGAATGAGGGCTACACCTTC.

This clonotype was observed many times. The chain joins TRBV5-1 to TRBJ2-3; 7 bases are shared with TRBD1. Per the germline V gene, CDR1 is SGHRS and CDR2 is YFSETQ. This CDR3 region has 15 residues. With 0 bases clipped from V and 5 bases from J, the junction kept 6 bases outside the gene matches. CDR3 amino acids: CASSLGEGAGDTQYF. The CDR3 region has the DNA TGCGCCAGCAGCTTGGGAGAGGGGGCCGGAGATACGCAGTATTTT.

Points on this clonotype: A much larger clonotype is one base distant, so this may be a read error. V gene TRBV7-2 combines with J gene TRBJ1-2, with D unclear. This CDR3 has 14 residues. V was clipped by 2 bases and J by 6 bases, with 13 bases between them. Looked up from germline, CDR1 is SGHTA and CDR2 is FQGNSA. The CDR3 nucleotides are TGTGCCAGCAGCTTATTAACGAGTCCCGATGGCTACACCTTC. Amino acids: CASSLLTSPDGYTF. Supplemented by reference TRBV7-2 and TRBJ1-2, the full variable domain reads GAGVSQSPSNKVTEKGKDVELRCDPISGHTALYWYRQSLGQGLEFLIYFQGNSAPDKSGLPSDRFSAERTGGSVSTLTIQRTQQEDSAVYLCASSLLTSPDGYTFGSGTRLTVV.

There are many counts of this clonotype. The CDR3 coding sequence is TGTGCCAGCAGTTTATCGTCTCCCAAAGAGACCCAGTACTTC. This encodes CASSLSSPKETQYF. J is TRBJ2-5 and V is TRBV28; D remains ambiguous. Per germline, CDR1 MDHEN and CDR2 SYDVKM. The CDR3 runs 14 residues. Trimming took off 1 base at V and 3 bases at J, with 9 bases between the two ends.

J is TRBJ1-1 and V is TRBV29-1; D remains unclear. Germline CDR1 SQVTM, CDR2 ANQGSEA. CDR3 length equals 8 residues. The germline V and J ends were trimmed by 7 bases and 7 bases, with 4 bases remaining between them. CDR3: CSAVEAFF. CDR3 coding DNA: TGCAGCGCGGTTGAAGCTTTCTTT.

V usage is TRBV5-1 and J usage is TRBJ2-3; TRBD1 agrees at 10 bases. From germline, CDR1 is SGHRS and CDR2 YFSETQ. V trimming: 1 base; J trimming: 0 bases; junction bases outside the gene matches: 11. The CDR3 is 19 amino acids. DNA of the CDR3: TGCGCCAGCAGCTTGTTCTGGACAGGGGGTGGTGATAGCACAGATACGCAGTATTTT. The encoded protein is CASSLFWTGGGDSTDTQYF.

V gene TRBV20-1 combines with J gene TRBJ2-1; TRBD2 matches at 10 bases. CDR1 and CDR2 (germline): DFQATT, SNEGSKA (reference sequence). CDR3 length equals 16 residues. The V and J ends lost 1 base and 4 bases, in that order; junction bases with no gene match: 7. The CDR3 DNA sequence: TGCAGTGCTAGAGCGACTACTAGCGGGACTTACAATGAGCAGTTCTTC. Amino acids: CSARATTSGTYNEQFF.

V and J are TRBV2 and TRBJ2-5; 9 bases are shared with TRBD1. After removal of 7 bases from V and 5 bases from J, the junction contained 8 bases not matched to a gene. The CDR3 runs 14 residues. Germline lookup yields CDR1 SNHLY and CDR2 FYNNEI. CDR3 in amino acids: CASTRGQGGETQYF. The CDR3 DNA follows: TGTGCCAGCACCAGGGGACAGGGAGGCGAGACCCAGTACTTC.

The chain links TRBV5-1 to TRBJ2-7, with D possibly matching TRBD1 (6 bases). Deletions cut 4 bases from V and 5 bases from J, with 22 bases between. Germline V CDR1 and CDR2: SGHRS, YFSETQ. The CDR3 consists of 16 residues. CDR3 protein: CASSPERGTPFHEQYF. The CDR3 DNA sequence: TGCGCCAGCAGCCCCGAAAGGGGGACACCCTTCCACGAGCAGTACTTC. The whole variable domain, filled in from reference TRBV5-1 and TRBJ2-7, reads KAGVTQTPRYLIKTRGQQVTLSCSPISGHRSVSWYQQTPGQGLQFLFEYFSETQRNKGNFPGRFSGRQFSNSRSEMNVSTLELGDSALYLCASSPERGTPFHEQYFGPGTRLTVT.

This clonotype appeared many times. The genes are TRBV28 and TRBJ2-5; the D is unclear. Trimming took 6 bases from V and 5 from J, leaving 7 bases between them. Germline CDR1 reads MDHEN; CDR2 reads SYDVKM. There are 11 residues in the CDR3. CDR3 residues: CASRGKETQYF. The CDR3 DNA follows: TGTGCCAGCAGGGGTAAGGAGACCCAGTACTTC.

This clonotype was observed at least ten times. The CDR3 reads CASSQYTGYEQYF. The CDR3 DNA reads as TGTGCCAGCAGCCAGTATACAGGCTACGAGCAGTACTTC. The chain joins TRBV3-1 to TRBJ2-7, with D possibly being TRBD1 (5 bases). V lost 3 bases to trimming and J lost 3 bases, with 9 bases between them. Per germline, CDR1 LGHDT and CDR2 YNNKEL (reference sequence). This CDR3 has 13 residues.

This clonotype has ten or more counts. V is TRBV12-3 or TRBV12-4 and J is TRBJ1-2, with 9 bases matching TRBD1. V shed 5 bases, J shed 2 bases, and the junction held 3 bases outside the gene matches. This CDR3 is built from 14 residues. Here the CDR3 reads CASSTGTGNYGYTF. The CDR3 nucleotides read TGTGCCAGCAGTACCGGGACAGGGAACTATGGCTACACCTTC.

This clonotype has at least ten counts. The rearrangement links TRBV28 to TRBJ2-5; D is possibly TRBD1 (6 bases). The CDR3 is 13 amino acids. CDR1 MDHEN and CDR2 SYDVKM come from the germline V gene. Trimming stripped 8 bases from V and 5 bases from J, with 15 bases between. The CDR3 spells CASSTGSRETQYF. CDR3 DNA: TGTGCCAGCTCCACAGGGTCGCGGGAGACCCAGTACTTC.

This clonotype was counted at least ten times. The chain joins TRBV6-2 or TRBV6-3 to TRBJ1-5, with TRBD1 as a possible D gene (6 bases). V lost 0 bases and J 0 bases, leaving 9 bases between the germline ends. The CDR3 contains 16 residues. Germline CDR1 is MNHEY and CDR2 is SVGEGT. CDR3 bases: TGTGCCAGCAGTTACTCAGGGGGAAATAGCAATCAGCCCCAGCATTTT. Its translation: CASSYSGGNSNQPQHF.